This is a list of T cell receptor beta chains from one sample in a study of blood T cell repertoires in COVID-19. Sequencing was performed with immunoSEQ multiplex PCR; in TCRdb, only in-frame clones are kept and a portion is missing. In the table there are about 240,000 clones, about nine tenths of which are singletons. The sample taken for sequencing was peripheral blood. All receptors come from a man in his sixties with acute or convalescent COVID-19. Each CDR3 is given with its conserved first and last residue. Fields, in order: clone size, V gene, J gene, D gene, CDR3 protein, CDR3 DNA. The D gene is left open where the match is weak. Some rows mark clone size as missing; the rest say once, few, many or name a class of expanded clone.

abundance: -
v_gene: TRBV30
j_gene: TRBJ1-5
d_gene: -
CDR3aa: CAWSKRGSNQPQHF
CDR3nt: TGTGCCTGGAGTAAAAGGGGTAGCAATCAGCCCCAGCATTTT

abundance: once
v_gene: TRBV19
j_gene: TRBJ1-5
d_gene: TRBD1
CDR3aa: CASSGTGNQPQHF
CDR3nt: TGTGCCAGTAGCGGGACAGGCAATCAGCCCCAGCATTTT

abundance: -
v_gene: TRBV5-4
j_gene: TRBJ2-6
d_gene: TRBD2
CDR3aa: CASSSGGRRQANSGANVLTF
CDR3nt: TGTGCCAGCAGCTCGGGGGGGCGTAGACAGGCAAACTCTGGGGCCAACGTCCTGACTTTC

abundance: -
v_gene: TRBV19
j_gene: TRBJ2-3
d_gene: TRBD2
CDR3aa: CASSTAGGGTDTQYF
CDR3nt: TGTGCCAGTAGTACAGCGGGAGGGGGCACAGATACGCAGTATTTT

abundance: -
v_gene: TRBV7-2
j_gene: TRBJ2-1
d_gene: -
CDR3aa: CASSSRAGISYNEQFF
CDR3nt: TGTGCCAGCAGCTCCCGAGCGGGTATATCCTACAATGAGCAGTTCTTC

abundance: -
v_gene: TRBV11-3
j_gene: TRBJ2-7
d_gene: -
CDR3aa: CASSLVREEQYF
CDR3nt: TGTGCCAGCAGCTTAGTCCGGGAGGAGCAGTACTTC

abundance: few
v_gene: TRBV11-3
j_gene: TRBJ1-2
d_gene: -
CDR3aa: CASSQWGGSIERNYGYTF
CDR3nt: TGTGCCAGCAGTCAATGGGGGGGATCGATTGAAAGAAACTATGGCTACACCTTC

abundance: -
v_gene: TRBV9
j_gene: TRBJ2-5
d_gene: -
CDR3aa: CASSPPGIEETQYF
CDR3nt: TGTGCCAGCAGCCCCCCAGGGATAGAAGAGACCCAGTACTTC

abundance: -
v_gene: TRBV6-1
j_gene: TRBJ2-2
d_gene: -
CDR3aa: CASSEYRVKTGELFF
CDR3nt: TGTGCCAGCAGTGAATACAGGGTGAAAACCGGGGAGCTGTTTTTT

abundance: -
v_gene: TRBV30
j_gene: TRBJ2-7
d_gene: TRBD2
CDR3aa: CAWSATAPGGNSYEQYF
CDR3nt: TGTGCCTGGAGCGCTACAGCCCCGGGGGGGAACTCCTACGAGCAGTACTTC

abundance: -
v_gene: TRBV11-3
j_gene: TRBJ2-1
d_gene: TRBD2
CDR3aa: CASSPGSGRAHNEQFF
CDR3nt: TGTGCCAGCAGCCCGGGTAGCGGGAGGGCCCACAATGAGCAGTTCTTC

abundance: once
v_gene: TRBV7-2
j_gene: TRBJ2-1
d_gene: TRBD2
CDR3aa: CASSLRLAGVYEQFF
CDR3nt: TGTGCCAGCAGCTTAAGACTAGCGGGAGTCTATGAGCAGTTCTTC

abundance: -
v_gene: TRBV7-3
j_gene: TRBJ2-2
d_gene: -
CDR3aa: CASSSTGSRTGELFF
CDR3nt: TGTGCCAGCAGCTCCACAGGGTCACGAACCGGGGAGCTGTTTTTT

abundance: -
v_gene: TRBV7-6
j_gene: TRBJ1-1
d_gene: TRBD1
CDR3aa: CASSWDRGNTEAFF
CDR3nt: TGTGCCAGCAGCTGGGACAGGGGGAACACTGAAGCTTTCTTT

abundance: -
v_gene: TRBV9
j_gene: TRBJ1-4
d_gene: -
CDR3aa: CASSGGDLGKLFF
CDR3nt: TGTGCCAGCAGTGGGGGGGATCTGGGAAAACTGTTTTTT

abundance: -
v_gene: TRBV27
j_gene: TRBJ2-1
d_gene: TRBD2
CDR3aa: CASSTQRELFNEQFF
CDR3nt: TGTGCCAGCAGTACCCAGCGGGAGTTGTTCAATGAGCAGTTCTTC

abundance: -
v_gene: TRBV28
j_gene: TRBJ1-2
d_gene: TRBD1
CDR3aa: CASSLGLGQGWLRYGYTF
CDR3nt: TGTGCCAGCAGTTTAGGCTTGGGACAGGGATGGTTGCGGTATGGCTACACCTTC

abundance: -
v_gene: TRBV2
j_gene: TRBJ1-2
d_gene: -
CDR3aa: CASSAGTPSGYTF
CDR3nt: TGTGCCAGCAGTGCTGGGACACCCTCCGGCTACACCTTC

abundance: -
v_gene: TRBV28
j_gene: TRBJ2-6
d_gene: -
CDR3aa: CASSLFDSLHSGANVLTF
CDR3nt: TGTGCCAGCAGTTTATTTGACAGTCTCCACTCTGGGGCCAACGTCCTGACTTTC

abundance: -
v_gene: TRBV19
j_gene: TRBJ2-4
d_gene: -
CDR3aa: CASETGGGRNIQYF
CDR3nt: TGTGCCAGTGAAACAGGGGGCGGGAGGAACATTCAGTACTTC

abundance: -
v_gene: TRBV29-1
j_gene: TRBJ1-1
d_gene: -
CDR3aa: CSDLQGSLTEAFF
CDR3nt: TGCAGCGATCTACAGGGTTCCCTCACTGAAGCTTTCTTT

abundance: -
v_gene: TRBV24-1
j_gene: TRBJ1-3
d_gene: -
CDR3aa: CATSDIGNTIYF
CDR3nt: TGTGCCACCAGTGACATTGGAAACACCATATATTTT

abundance: -
v_gene: TRBV7-2
j_gene: TRBJ1-2
d_gene: -
CDR3aa: CASSSLANYGYTF
CDR3nt: TGTGCCAGCAGCTCTCTCGCTAACTATGGCTACACCTTC

abundance: -
v_gene: TRBV7-3
j_gene: TRBJ2-7
d_gene: TRBD1
CDR3aa: CASSLIGQVSYEQYF
CDR3nt: TGTGCCAGCAGCTTAATCGGACAGGTCTCCTACGAGCAGTACTTC

abundance: -
v_gene: TRBV7-6
j_gene: TRBJ1-1
d_gene: -
CDR3aa: CASSANLKYTEAFF
CDR3nt: TGTGCCAGCAGCGCCAACCTAAAGTACACTGAAGCTTTCTTT

abundance: -
v_gene: TRBV28
j_gene: TRBJ1-4
d_gene: -
CDR3aa: CASSLLGQGKLFF
CDR3nt: TGTGCCAGCAGTTTATTAGGGCAGGGAAAACTGTTTTTT

abundance: -
v_gene: TRBV18
j_gene: TRBJ2-3
d_gene: TRBD2
CDR3aa: CASSPTSGRSTDTQYF
CDR3nt: TGTGCCAGCTCACCCACTAGCGGACGTAGCACAGATACGCAGTATTTT

abundance: few
v_gene: TRBV7-8
j_gene: TRBJ1-2
d_gene: -
CDR3aa: CASSSGPGAGIYF
CDR3nt: TGTGCCAGCAGCTCCGGACCCGGGGCGGGGATCTACTTC

abundance: -
v_gene: TRBV6-4
j_gene: TRBJ1-5
d_gene: -
CDR3aa: CASSLSGGGQPQHF
CDR3nt: TGTGCCAGCAGTCTATCTGGGGGCGGACAGCCCCAGCATTTT

abundance: -
v_gene: TRBV7-2
j_gene: TRBJ2-7
d_gene: TRBD2
CDR3aa: CASTPGGPAGAYEQYF
CDR3nt: TGTGCCAGCACCCCGGGAGGCCCAGCGGGAGCTTACGAGCAGTACTTC

abundance: -
v_gene: TRBV7-3
j_gene: TRBJ1-2
d_gene: TRBD1
CDR3aa: CASSLAGGDFGYTF
CDR3nt: TGTGCCAGCAGCTTGGCAGGGGGTGACTTCGGCTACACCTTC

abundance: -
v_gene: TRBV7-6
j_gene: TRBJ2-7
d_gene: -
CDR3aa: CASSLDRGRGEQYF
CDR3nt: TGTGCCAGCAGCCTCGACCGGGGTAGAGGCGAGCAGTACTTC

abundance: -
v_gene: TRBV6-1
j_gene: TRBJ2-7
d_gene: -
CDR3aa: CASSERDTSSYEQYF
CDR3nt: TGTGCCAGCAGTGAAAGGGACACTAGCTCCTACGAGCAGTACTTC

abundance: once
v_gene: TRBV11-3
j_gene: TRBJ1-2
d_gene: TRBD1
CDR3aa: CASSPWGQGEIGYTF
CDR3nt: TGTGCCAGCAGCCCATGGGGACAGGGGGAAATTGGCTACACCTTC

abundance: -
v_gene: TRBV18
j_gene: TRBJ2-1
d_gene: TRBD2
CDR3aa: CASSPLGTSGYNEQFF
CDR3nt: TGTGCCAGCTCACCACTAGGGACTAGCGGCTACAATGAGCAGTTCTTC

abundance: -
v_gene: TRBV4-2
j_gene: TRBJ1-3
d_gene: TRBD1
CDR3aa: CASSQERGQRSGNTIYF
CDR3nt: TGTGCCAGCAGCCAAGAGAGGGGGCAGCGTTCTGGAAACACCATATATTTT

abundance: -
v_gene: TRBV9
j_gene: TRBJ2-2
d_gene: -
CDR3aa: CASSDSNTGELFF
CDR3nt: TGTGCCAGCAGTGACAGTAACACCGGGGAGCTGTTTTTT

abundance: -
v_gene: TRBV19
j_gene: TRBJ2-3
d_gene: TRBD1
CDR3aa: CASSSGTGTDTQYF
CDR3nt: TGTGCCAGTAGTTCGGGGACAGGGACAGATACGCAGTATTTT

abundance: -
v_gene: TRBV4-3
j_gene: TRBJ2-3
d_gene: TRBD2
CDR3aa: CASSEMRTSEYTDTQYF
CDR3nt: TGCGCCAGCAGCGAAATGAGGACTAGCGAATACACAGATACGCAGTATTTT

abundance: -
v_gene: TRBV28
j_gene: TRBJ2-7
d_gene: TRBD1
CDR3aa: CASGRTGRVIQQYF
CDR3nt: TGTGCCAGCGGGCGGACAGGGCGTGTTATTCAGCAGTACTTC

abundance: -
v_gene: TRBV4-3
j_gene: TRBJ2-1
d_gene: -
CDR3aa: CASSRQAGSSYNEQFF
CDR3nt: TGCGCCAGCAGCCGCCAGGCGGGGAGCTCCTACAATGAGCAGTTCTTC

abundance: -
v_gene: TRBV7-2
j_gene: TRBJ1-5
d_gene: TRBD1
CDR3aa: CASRGQGANQPQHF
CDR3nt: TGTGCCAGCAGGGGACAGGGGGCGAATCAGCCCCAGCATTTT

abundance: -
v_gene: TRBV9
j_gene: TRBJ2-5
d_gene: TRBD2
CDR3aa: CASSTRTSGSWETQYF
CDR3nt: TGTGCCAGCAGCACCCGGACTAGCGGGAGTTGGGAGACCCAGTACTTC

abundance: -
v_gene: TRBV13
j_gene: TRBJ2-7
d_gene: TRBD2
CDR3aa: CASSPRLAGIYEQYF
CDR3nt: TGTGCCAGCAGCCCCCGACTAGCGGGAATTTACGAGCAGTACTTC

abundance: -
v_gene: TRBV21-1
j_gene: TRBJ2-2
d_gene: -
CDR3aa: CASSTGQSNTGELFF
CDR3nt: TGTGCCAGCAGCACGGGACAGTCGAACACCGGGGAGCTGTTTTTT

abundance: -
v_gene: TRBV10-3
j_gene: TRBJ1-2
d_gene: -
CDR3aa: CAISESNSNYGYTF
CDR3nt: TGTGCCATCAGTGAGTCGAACAGTAACTATGGCTACACCTTC

abundance: -
v_gene: TRBV6-5
j_gene: TRBJ1-4
d_gene: TRBD1
CDR3aa: CASSYSQGLGEKLFF
CDR3nt: TGTGCCAGCAGTTACTCACAGGGGCTAGGGGAAAAACTGTTTTTT